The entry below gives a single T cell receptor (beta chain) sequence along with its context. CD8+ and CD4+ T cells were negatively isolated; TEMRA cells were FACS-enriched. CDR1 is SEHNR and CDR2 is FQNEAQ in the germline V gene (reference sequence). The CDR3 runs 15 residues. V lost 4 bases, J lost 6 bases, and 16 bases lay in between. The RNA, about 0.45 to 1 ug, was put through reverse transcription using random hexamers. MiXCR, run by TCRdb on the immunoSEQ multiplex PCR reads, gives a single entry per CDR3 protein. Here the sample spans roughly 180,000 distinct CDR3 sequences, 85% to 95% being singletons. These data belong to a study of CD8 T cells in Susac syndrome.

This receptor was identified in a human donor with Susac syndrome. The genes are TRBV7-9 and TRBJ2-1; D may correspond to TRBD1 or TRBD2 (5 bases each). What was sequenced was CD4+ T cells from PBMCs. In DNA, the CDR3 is TGTGCCAGCAGCTCTAGCTATAGGGGCCCCAATGAGCAGTTCTTC. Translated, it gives CASSSSYRGPNEQFF.